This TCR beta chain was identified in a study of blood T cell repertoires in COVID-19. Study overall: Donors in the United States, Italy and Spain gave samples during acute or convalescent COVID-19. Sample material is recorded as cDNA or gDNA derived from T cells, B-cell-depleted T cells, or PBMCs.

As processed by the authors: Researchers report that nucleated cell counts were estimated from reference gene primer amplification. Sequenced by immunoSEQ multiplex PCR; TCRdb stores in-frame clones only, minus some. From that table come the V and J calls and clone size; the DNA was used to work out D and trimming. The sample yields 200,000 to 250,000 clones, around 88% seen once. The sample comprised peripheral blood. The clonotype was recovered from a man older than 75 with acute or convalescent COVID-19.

The CDR3 sequence: CASSQGGSKQYF. As DNA, the CDR3 is TGTGCCAGCAGCCAAGGCGGTAGCAAGCAGTACTTC. The rearrangement joins TRBV3-1 (or the pseudogene TRBV3-2) to TRBJ2-7; the D is unclear. Germline V gene data show CDR1 as LGHDT and CDR2 as YNNKEL (reference sequence). The CDR3 contains 12 residues. V dropped 1 base and J dropped 8 bases, with 9 bases sitting between them.